The source of this TCR beta chain is a study of OX40 agonist ivuxolimab in advanced cancers. Study-level background: People who had prior anti-PD-1, anti-PD-L1 or anti-CTLA-4 therapy could take part, and approximately 44% had some. There were three patients with partial responses, one having hepatocellular carcinoma and two cutaneous melanoma. Findings and limits, study-wide: Some of the lowest clonal expansion was seen in partial responders at 0.1-3.0 mg/kg.

Concerning this clone itself: The antigen is unknown.

The CDR3 spans 11 residues. Per germline, CDR1 MDHEN and CDR2 SYDVKM. The V end lost 4 bases, the J end lost 10 bases, and 8 bases lay between the germline ends. Some clones are missing from TCRdb's copy, which holds only in-frame ones; the method was immunoSEQ multiplex PCR. The sample yields tens of thousands of clones, over 80% seen once. Sequences were derived from CD4+ or CD8+ T cells sorted from blood, sampled in a trial of the OX40 agonist ivuxolimab. This chain uses TRBV28 with TRBJ2-1; D gene uncertain. The clonotype comes from an adult with an advanced solid tumor such as melanoma, head and neck, liver or kidney cancer. The CDR3 DNA sequence: TGTGCCAGCAGTTCGTACTGGGAGCAGTTCTTC. It translates to CASSSYWEQFF.